These T cell receptor beta chains were read from a single sample in a study of early T cells in non-severe SARS-CoV-2 infection. Each CDR3 protein gets one entry after TCRdb re-called the 5' RACE reads with MiXCR. The sample has roughly 38,000 distinct CDR3 sequences, 5.5% to 7% seen once. Sequencing was performed on whole blood, taken at baseline. The receptors derive from an adult who was a healthcare worker with PCR-confirmed SARS-CoV-2 infection or an uninfected control (not recorded which). The CDR3 runs from the conserved cysteine through the conserved F or W. The D gene is left open where the match is weak. Clone sizes are given selectively: once, few, many, or a class where the clone is expanded.

V: TRBV19; size: few; J: TRBJ2-3; D: .; CDR3: CASSIVYRATDTQYF; DNA: TGTGCCAGTAGTATAGTCTATAGGGCGACAGATACGCAGTATTTT
V: TRBV6-6; size: many; J: TRBJ1-1; D: .; CDR3: CASRQDIGMGTEAFF; DNA: TGTGCCAGCAGGCAGGACATAGGTATGGGCACTGAAGCTTTCTTT
V: TRBV12-3/TRBV12-4; size: many; J: TRBJ1-1; D: .; CDR3: CASGRTPTEAFF; DNA: TGTGCCAGCGGACGAACCCCCACTGAAGCTTTCTTT
V: TRBV11-2; size: few; J: TRBJ2-3; D: .; CDR3: CASSPGHTDTQYF; DNA: TGTGCCAGCAGCCCGGGGCACACAGATACGCAGTATTTT
V: TRBV7-9; size: few; J: TRBJ1-2; D: .; CDR3: CASSPPGNYGYTF; DNA: TGTGCCAGCAGTCCACCGGGGAACTATGGCTACACCTTC
V: TRBV7-3; size: many; J: TRBJ2-2; D: .; CDR3: CASSATATTGELFF; DNA: TGTGCCAGCAGCGCGACAGCCACCACCGGGGAGCTGTTTTTT
V: TRBV20-1; size: many; J: TRBJ2-2; D: .; CDR3: CSAKSTANTGELFF; DNA: TGCAGTGCGAAGAGTACAGCGAACACCGGGGAGCTGTTTTTT
V: TRBV21-1; size: many; J: TRBJ1-3; D: .; CDR3: CASSKEGGRRNTIYF; DNA: TGTGCCAGCAGCAAAGAAGGTGGACGGCGAAACACCATATATTTT
V: TRBV6-1; size: .; J: TRBJ1-5; D: .; CDR3: CASRLTVYEPQHF; DNA: TGTGCCAGCAGGTTGACAGTATACGAACCCCAGCATTTT
V: TRBV3-1; size: many; J: TRBJ1-2; D: TRBD1; CDR3: CASSYIPGQGNYGYTF; DNA: TGTGCCAGCAGCTACATTCCGGGACAGGGAAACTATGGCTACACCTTC
V: TRBV27; size: many; J: TRBJ2-1; D: .; CDR3: CASSLTSVNEQFF; DNA: TGTGCCAGCAGTCTCACTAGTGTCAATGAGCAGTTCTTC
V: TRBV10-3; size: .; J: TRBJ1-1; D: .; CDR3: CAISESRIEAFF; DNA: TGTGCCATCAGTGAGTCTCGGATTGAAGCTTTCTTT
V: TRBV20-1; size: many; J: TRBJ2-7; D: TRBD2; CDR3: CSAGGVSYEQYF; DNA: TGCAGTGCTGGGGGGGTCTCCTACGAGCAGTACTTC
V: TRBV6-6; size: many; J: TRBJ1-1; D: .; CDR3: CASSYSSREWKPDMNTEAFF; DNA: TGTGCCAGCAGTTACTCGAGTAGGGAATGGAAACCGGATATGAACACTGAAGCTTTCTTT
V: TRBV7-9; size: many; J: TRBJ1-1; D: TRBD1; CDR3: CASSPRTGPTEAFF; DNA: TGTGCCAGCAGCCCCCGGACAGGGCCCACTGAAGCTTTCTTT
V: TRBV10-2; size: many; J: TRBJ2-7; D: .; CDR3: CASSAAYEQYF; DNA: TGCGCCAGCAGTGCGGCCTACGAGCAGTACTTC
V: TRBV6-2/TRBV6-3; size: many; J: TRBJ2-3; D: TRBD2; CDR3: CASSRVGGGITDTQYF; DNA: TGTGCCAGCAGTCGAGTCGGCGGGGGGATCACAGATACGCAGTATTTT
V: TRBV6-1; size: many; J: TRBJ1-1; D: .; CDR3: CASSERGANTEAFF; DNA: TGTGCCAGCAGTGAACGAGGGGCGAACACTGAAGCTTTCTTT
V: TRBV30; size: many; J: TRBJ2-3; D: .; CDR3: CAWSSPGTQYF; DNA: TGTGCCTGGAGCTCTCCCGGTACGCAGTATTTT
V: TRBV7-2; size: many; J: TRBJ2-3; D: TRBD1; CDR3: CASSPGRTGTDTQYF; DNA: TGTGCCAGCAGCCCGGGGAGGACAGGGACAGATACGCAGTATTTT
V: TRBV27; size: .; J: TRBJ1-6; D: .; CDR3: CASRVNRAYNSPLHF; DNA: TGTGCCAGCAGGGTTAACAGGGCGTATAATTCACCCCTCCACTTT
V: TRBV30; size: .; J: TRBJ2-5; D: .; CDR3: CAWSVRARETQYF; DNA: TGTGCCTGGAGTGTAAGAGCGAGGGAGACCCAGTACTTC
V: TRBV7-2; size: many; J: TRBJ2-5; D: .; CDR3: CASSPGLLGGTQYF; DNA: TGTGCCAGCAGCCCTGGGTTGCTGGGGGGGACCCAGTACTTC
V: TRBV7-2; size: .; J: TRBJ2-5; D: TRBD2; CDR3: CASSPEGTSPRTQYF; DNA: TGTGCCAGCAGCCCGGAGGGGACTAGCCCCCGAACCCAGTACTTC
V: TRBV7-8; size: many; J: TRBJ1-5; D: .; CDR3: CASSPIRQAGNQPQHF; DNA: TGTGCCAGCAGCCCCATCCGGCAGGCCGGCAATCAGCCCCAGCATTTT
V: TRBV5-1; size: many; J: TRBJ2-7; D: .; CDR3: CASSPYLRSGSYEQYF; DNA: TGCGCCAGCAGCCCCTACCTCCGATCGGGATCCTACGAGCAGTACTTC
V: TRBV20-1; size: many; J: TRBJ1-6; D: .; CDR3: CSARPGFSSYNSPLHF; DNA: TGCAGTGCTAGACCGGGGTTTAGCTCCTATAATTCACCCCTCCACTTT
V: TRBV7-9; size: many; J: TRBJ2-1; D: TRBD1; CDR3: CASSTGQGKHNEQFF; DNA: TGTGCCAGCAGCACAGGACAGGGGAAGCACAATGAGCAGTTCTTC
V: TRBV7-9; size: few; J: TRBJ2-3; D: TRBD1; CDR3: CASSSGQGSDTQYF; DNA: TGTGCCAGCAGCTCGGGACAGGGGTCAGATACGCAGTATTTT
V: TRBV25-1; size: many; J: TRBJ2-1; D: .; CDR3: CASSASQGGVIYNEQFF; DNA: TGTGCCAGCAGTGCCTCCCAGGGCGGAGTCATCTACAATGAGCAGTTCTTC
V: TRBV19; size: many; J: TRBJ2-7; D: .; CDR3: CASSIGGTEQYF; DNA: TGTGCCAGTAGTATTGGTGGGACGGAGCAGTACTTC
V: TRBV20-1; size: many; J: TRBJ2-5; D: TRBD2; CDR3: CSARGSGGLETQYF; DNA: TGCAGTGCTAGAGGTAGCGGGGGTCTAGAGACCCAGTACTTC
V: TRBV6-1; size: many; J: TRBJ2-3; D: TRBD2; CDR3: CASVFLAGSTDTQYF; DNA: TGTGCCAGCGTGTTTTTAGCGGGGTCCACAGATACGCAGTATTTT
V: TRBV10-2; size: few; J: TRBJ2-1; D: .; CDR3: CASSGGSRPRTYNEQFF; DNA: TGCGCCAGCAGTGGCGGATCCCGCCCACGAACCTACAATGAGCAGTTCTTC
V: TRBV6-2/TRBV6-3; size: many; J: TRBJ2-3; D: TRBD1; CDR3: CASTPGQTTDTQYF; DNA: TGTGCCAGTACGCCGGGACAGACCACAGATACGCAGTATTTT
V: TRBV12-3/TRBV12-4; size: many; J: TRBJ1-4; D: .; CDR3: CASRPGIATNEKLFF; DNA: TGTGCCAGCAGACCCGGGATTGCAACTAATGAAAAACTGTTTTTT
V: TRBV20-1; size: few; J: TRBJ1-2; D: .; CDR3: CSARVAQLTYGYTF; DNA: TGCAGTGCTAGAGTGGCTCAGCTGACTTATGGCTACACCTTC
V: TRBV4-3; size: many; J: TRBJ2-1; D: TRBD2; CDR3: CASSLAGVAGGRNEQFF; DNA: TGCGCCAGCAGCCTGGCAGGAGTAGCGGGGGGGCGGAATGAGCAGTTCTTC
V: TRBV20-1; size: many; J: TRBJ1-4; D: .; CDR3: CSAPREKLFF; DNA: TGCAGTGCCCCAAGGGAAAAACTGTTTTTT
V: TRBV5-1; size: many; J: TRBJ1-2; D: .; CDR3: CASSPEPNYGYTF; DNA: TGCGCCAGCAGCCCCGAGCCTAACTATGGCTACACCTTC
V: TRBV7-8; size: few; J: TRBJ2-1; D: .; CDR3: CASSLEIRQVSANEQFF; DNA: TGTGCCAGCAGCTTAGAAATTAGACAGGTGTCCGCCAATGAGCAGTTCTTC
V: TRBV20-1; size: many; J: TRBJ1-1; D: .; CDR3: CSARRQVNTEAFF; DNA: TGCAGTGCTAGGAGGCAGGTGAACACTGAAGCTTTCTTT
V: TRBV18; size: .; J: TRBJ1-2; D: TRBD1; CDR3: CASSQMDRVYGYTF; DNA: TGTGCCAGCTCACAAATGGACAGGGTCTATGGCTACACCTTC
V: TRBV6-5; size: many; J: TRBJ2-7; D: TRBD1; CDR3: CASSYSPGQGIHEQYF; DNA: TGTGCCAGCAGTTACTCGCCGGGACAGGGGATCCACGAGCAGTACTTC
V: TRBV4-1; size: many; J: TRBJ1-6; D: .; CDR3: CASSPPPLNSPLHF; DNA: TGCGCCAGCAGCCCCCCCCCTCTTAATTCACCCCTCCACTTT
V: TRBV19; size: many; J: TRBJ1-5; D: TRBD1; CDR3: CASRDGQGRNQPQHF; DNA: TGTGCCAGTAGGGACGGACAGGGAAGGAATCAGCCCCAGCATTTT
V: TRBV12-3/TRBV12-4; size: few; J: TRBJ1-3; D: .; CDR3: CASSLGAAGNTIYF; DNA: TGTGCCAGCAGTTTAGGGGCAGCCGGAAACACCATATATTTT
V: TRBV5-1; size: many; J: TRBJ1-1; D: TRBD1; CDR3: CASSLQGPNTEAFF; DNA: TGCGCCAGCAGCTTACAGGGGCCTAACACTGAAGCTTTCTTT